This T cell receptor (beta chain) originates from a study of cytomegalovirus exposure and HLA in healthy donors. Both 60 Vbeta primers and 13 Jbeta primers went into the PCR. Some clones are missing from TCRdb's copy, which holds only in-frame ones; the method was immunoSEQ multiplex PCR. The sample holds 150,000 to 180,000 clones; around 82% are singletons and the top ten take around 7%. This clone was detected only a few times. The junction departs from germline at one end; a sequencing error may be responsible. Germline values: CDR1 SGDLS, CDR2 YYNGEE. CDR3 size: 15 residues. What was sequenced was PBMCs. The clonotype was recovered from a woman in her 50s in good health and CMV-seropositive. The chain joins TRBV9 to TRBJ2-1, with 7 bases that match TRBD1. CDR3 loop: CASSVGGGGYNAQFF. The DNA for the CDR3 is TGTGCCAGCAGCGTAGGAGGGGGCGGATACAATGCGCAGTTCTTC.